Shown below are 25 T cell receptor beta chains from a single sample sequenced in a study of T cell responses to AZD1222 COVID-19 vaccine. Repertoires were generated with immunoSEQ multiplex PCR, while TCRdb's copy carries only in-frame clones and drops some. This sample has over 100,000 clones, with 85% to 90% found just once. The sequenced sample was peripheral blood, obtained on day 0 of AZD1222 vaccination. The receptors stem from an adult in good health.

This clone was observed once. V gene TRBV28 combines with J gene TRBJ1-1, with D unresolved. The germline V gene has CDR1 MDHEN and CDR2 SYDVKM. Trimming took 5 bases from V and 2 from J, leaving 12 bases between them. This CDR3 is built from 14 residues. The CDR3 here is CASSPWMLNTEAFF. The CDR3 nucleotides read TGTGCCAGCAGTCCGTGGATGTTAAACACTGAAGCTTTCTTT.

The chain is built from TRBV7-2 and TRBJ1-2; D gene unclear. The germline V gene has CDR1 SGHTA and CDR2 FQGNSA. The ends were cut back, 5 bases at V and 8 bases at J, with 12 bases in the middle. The CDR3 contains 12 residues. The CDR3 nucleotides read TGTGCCAGCAGCCCCGGGGTGGAGGGCTACACCTTC. This encodes CASSPGVEGYTF.

This clone was found a few times. The CDR3 sequence: CASRRGPGQGDTEAFF. The CDR3, as DNA: TGCGCCAGCAGGAGGGGTCCGGGACAGGGGGACACTGAAGCTTTCTTT. The rearrangement links TRBV5-1 to TRBJ1-1; the match to TRBD1 covers 11 bases. The CDR3 extends over 16 amino acids. CDR1 is SGHRS and CDR2 is YFSETQ in the germline V gene. The V gene end was trimmed by 5 bases and the J gene end by 3 bases; junction bases not matched to a gene: 9.

The rearrangement links TRBV11-3 to TRBJ1-1; TRBD1 is a possible D gene (6 bases). The CDR3 is 14 amino acids. CDR1 SGHNT and CDR2 YENEEA come from the germline V gene. V shed 5 bases and J shed 4 bases, with 14 bases lying between them. The CDR3 region is CASSQGGGRTEAFF. In nucleotides, the CDR3 is TGTGCCAGCAGCCAAGGGGGAGGTCGCACTGAAGCTTTCTTT.

The V gene is TRBV7-9, the J gene TRBJ1-5; D remains unclear. CDR1 is SEHNR, CDR2 FQNEAQ, per germline (reference sequence). V was shortened by 1 base and J by 5 bases, with 6 bases between the two germline ends. This CDR3 is built from 13 residues. The CDR3 sequence: CASSLGGDQPQHF. CDR3 DNA sequence: TGTGCCAGCAGCTTAGGGGGAGATCAGCCCCAGCATTTT.

CDR3 bases: TGTGCCAGCAGCGGAAGACAGGGGCTGGAGCACGAGCAGTACTTC. Residues: CASSGRQGLEHEQYF. J is TRBJ2-7 and V is TRBV5-6; 8 bases map to TRBD1. The CDR3 consists of 15 residues. Germline CDR1 SGHDT, CDR2 YYEEEE. V shed 4 bases and J 5 bases; nucleotides not matched to a gene: 11.

A single count supports this clone. The V and J genes are TRBV9 and TRBJ1-1; tentatively, D is TRBD1 (6 bases). Trimming took 3 bases from V and 11 from J, leaving 11 bases between them. Germline V gene data show CDR1 as SGDLS and CDR2 as YYNGEE. This CDR3 contains 11 residues. This chain's CDR3 is CASSAGDKAFF. The CDR3 DNA reads as TGTGCCAGCAGCGCGGGGGACAAGGCTTTCTTT.

The chain combines TRBV6-2 or TRBV6-3 with TRBJ2-1; possibly TRBD2 for D (6 bases). V lost 5 bases, J lost 4 bases, and 15 bases lay in between. Germline V gives CDR1 MNHEY, CDR2 SVGEGT. CDR3 length: 15 amino acids. The CDR3 sequence is CASSPLGGGYNEQFF. As DNA, the CDR3 is TGTGCCAGCAGTCCCCTGGGAGGAGGGTACAATGAGCAGTTCTTC.

The table lists this clone with a few counts. V gene TRBV7-8 combines with J gene TRBJ2-7, with 9 positions matching TRBD1. With 7 bases clipped from V and 7 bases from J, the junction kept 14 bases outside the gene matches. From germline, CDR1 is SGHVS and CDR2 FQNEAQ. This CDR3 comprises 15 residues. CDR3 sequence reads: CASTPAGETGGEQYF. For the CDR3, the DNA is TGTGCCAGCACCCCGGCAGGCGAGACAGGGGGTGAGCAGTACTTC.

This chain links TRBV6-1 with TRBJ1-1; D is perhaps TRBD1 (6 bases). V lost 1 base to trimming and J lost 4 bases, with 13 bases between them. The CDR3 covers 15 residues. The V gene's germline CDR1 is MNHNS and CDR2 SASEGT. As DNA, the CDR3 is TGTGCCAGCAGTGAAGTGGCCGGGGGCGGCACTGAAGCTTTCTTT. Protein product: CASSEVAGGGTEAFF.

This clone showed up just a few times. The V and J genes are TRBV2 and TRBJ1-3, with D hard to call. Trimming removed 2 bases from V and 7 bases from J, with 15 bases in between. Germline CDR1 is SNHLY and CDR2 is FYNNEI. This CDR3 comprises 15 residues. The CDR3 sequence is CASSERVTTPNTIYF. The CDR3 coding sequence is TGTGCCAGCAGTGAAAGGGTAACGACGCCGAACACCATATATTTT.

The V and J genes are TRBV18 and TRBJ1-5; D perhaps matches TRBD1 (5 bases). The CDR3 contains 15 residues. Trimming cost V 3 bases and J 2 bases, with 11 bases left between them. Germline-derived CDR1 and CDR2 are KGHSH and LQKENI. CDR3 nucleotide sequence: TGTGCCAGCTCACCCGGGCCGGGGGGCAATCAGCCCCAGCATTTT. It translates to CASSPGPGGNQPQHF.

Of note for this clone: One end of the junction fails to match germline, which may point to a read error. V is TRBV7-7 and J is TRBJ1-4; tentatively, D is TRBD1 (6 bases). The CDR3 runs 15 residues. The germline V gene encodes CDR1 SSHAT and CDR2 FNYEAQ (reference sequence). The CDR3 sequence is CASSPGGALGEKLFF. CDR3 nucleotides: TGTGCTAGCAGCCCCGGGGGCGCCCTGGGGGAAAAACTGTTTTTT.

The V call is TRBV28, the J call TRBJ2-2, with 7 nucleotides matching TRBD1. V lost 5 bases to trimming and J lost 7 bases; unmatched junction nucleotides: 7. From germline, CDR1 is MDHEN and CDR2 SYDVKM. The CDR3 is 14 amino acids. CDR3 loop: CASSLTGMVGELFF. CDR3 DNA: TGTGCCAGCAGTCTGACAGGGATGGTCGGGGAGCTGTTTTTT.

The V and J genes are TRBV18 and TRBJ1-4, with 7 nucleotides matching TRBD1. The CDR3 contains 15 residues. The trim removed 4 bases at V and 3 bases at J, leaving 5 bases unmatched. Germline-derived CDR1 and CDR2 are KGHSH and LQKENI. The CDR3 DNA reads TGTGCCAGCTCACTAGCAGGGGGTCCTAATGAAAAACTGTTTTTT. Protein sequence: CASSLAGGPNEKLFF.

The gene calls are TRBV5-1 and TRBJ2-5; TRBD2 matches 7 bases. The CDR3 spans 14 residues. The germline V gene encodes CDR1 SGHRS and CDR2 YFSETQ. Losses at the gene ends were 4 bases for V and 5 bases for J; bases not matched to a gene: 8. CDR3 DNA sequence: TGCGCCAGCAGCCCAGCGGGGTCAGGGGAGACCCAGTACTTC. The encoded protein is CASSPAGSGETQYF.

The genes are TRBV4-1 and TRBJ1-2; a possible D gene is TRBD1 (5 bases). The CDR3 covers 15 residues. Deletions cut 1 base from V and 6 bases from J, with 15 bases between. Germline CDR1 reads MGHRA; CDR2 reads YSYEKL. The CDR3 DNA follows: TGCGCCAGCAGCCAAGTGACAGCCTCTATGCATGGCTACACCTTC. Protein sequence: CASSQVTASMHGYTF.

This clone is a singleton in its sample. V gene TRBV7-6 combines with J gene TRBJ1-4, with D hard to call. V lost 5 bases and J 2 bases, leaving 12 bases between the germline ends. The germline gives CDR1 SGHVS, CDR2 FNYEAQ. CDR3 size: 15 residues. The CDR3 DNA reads as TGTGCCAGCAGCCGCGGAGGAGGGACTAATGAAAAACTGTTTTTT. It encodes CASSRGGGTNEKLFF.

This clone was found a few times. The chain couples TRBV5-4 to TRBJ2-2, with 10 bases matching TRBD2. Trimming at V came to 3 bases and at J to 6 bases, leaving 11 bases not matched to a gene. Germline CDR1 and CDR2: SGHNT and YYREEE (reference sequence). The CDR3 sequence is 17 residues long. This chain's CDR3 is CASSSLLAGMDPGELFF. CDR3 sequence (DNA): TGTGCCAGCAGCTCCCTACTAGCGGGGATGGACCCCGGGGAGCTGTTTTTT.

The chain has TRBV7-9 and TRBJ1-2; 7 bases map to TRBD1. Germline lookup yields CDR1 SEHNR and CDR2 FQNEAQ (reference sequence). This CDR3 comprises 15 residues. V gave up 4 bases and J gave up 5 bases; unmatched junction bases: 10. Here the CDR3 reads CASSSLTGALYGYTF. CDR3 nucleotide sequence: TGTGCCAGCAGCTCCTTAACAGGGGCATTGTATGGCTACACCTTC.

There are a few counts of this clone. The chain couples TRBV5-1 to TRBJ2-3, with D possibly TRBD2 on 6 matching bases. The CDR3 covers 15 residues. Germline assignment: CDR1 SGHRS and CDR2 YFSETQ. The V and J ends lost 4 bases and 2 bases respectively, with 14 bases between them. The CDR3 nucleotides read TGCGCCAGCAGCGTACTAGCCCGGTTCACAGATACGCAGTATTTT. Translation gives CASSVLARFTDTQYF. Supplemented by reference TRBV5-1 and TRBJ2-3, the full variable domain reads KAGVTQTPRYLIKTRGQQVTLSCSPISGHRSVSWYQQTPGQGLQFLFEYFSETQRNKGNFPGRFSGRQFSNSRSEMNVSTLELGDSALYLCASSVLARFTDTQYFGPGTRLTVL.

The V call is TRBV29-1, the J call TRBJ1-2; the D gene is possibly TRBD1 (6 bases). The CDR3 totals 13 residues. V lost 5 bases and J 6 bases, leaving 16 bases between the germline ends. In germline, CDR1 is SQVTM, CDR2 ANQGSEA. This CDR3 is CSVFDRRSNGYTF. CDR3 bases: TGCAGCGTTTTCGACAGGAGGTCGAATGGCTACACCTTC.

The chain carries TRBV29-1 and TRBJ2-1; TRBD1 might be the D (5 bases). The germline V gene encodes CDR1 SQVTM and CDR2 ANQGSEA. The CDR3 covers 11 residues. The CDR3 loop is CTIGHYNEQFF. The CDR3 DNA follows: TGCACTATCGGACATTACAATGAGCAGTTCTTC.

The genes are TRBV28 and TRBJ1-1; D is perhaps TRBD1 (6 bases). The germline gives CDR1 MDHEN, CDR2 SYDVKM. CDR3 length equals 13 residues. V shed 6 bases and J shed 1 base, with 9 bases lying between them. CDR3 sequence: CASRQQGNTEAFF. The CDR3 bases are TGTGCCAGCAGGCAACAGGGGAACACTGAAGCTTTCTTT.

Concerning this clone itself: Here the CDR3 omits its conserved ending phenylalanine or tryptophan, so a read error is the likely source. No DNA is shown, since the ends of the CDR3 on it are uncertain; the CDR3 is the one TCRdb lists. The rearrangement links TRBV24-1 to TRBJ1-2; TRBD1, as called in the table, went unchecked against the DNA. From germline, CDR1 is KGHDR and CDR2 SFDVKD. Counting both end residues, the CDR3 totals 14 amino acids. The CDR3 sequence: CATSDFGQAQTVGR.